The 30 T cell receptor beta chains in this list originate from one sample, sequenced in a study of vaccination effects on CD4 cells after COVID-19. Under the ViraFEST assay, PBMC were stimulated with viral peptide pools so that antigen-specific CD4+ T cells expanded. Sequencing was performed afterwards. Culture proceeded for 10 days, and CD4+ T cells were then isolated. The healthy vaccine recipients, who had no prior SARS-CoV-2 infection, showed negative nucleocapsid antibodies. Their recognized antigens are unknown. Profiling relied on immunoSEQ multiplex PCR, and the TCRdb table lists in-frame clones only, not all of them. This sample has about 20,000 clones; approximately 70% occur once, and the top ten carry less than 9.5%. Sequencing used CD4+ T cells from PBMCs cultured with HCoV-NL63 spike peptides, obtained before COVID-19 vaccination. All receptors derive from a human donor who received a COVID-19 vaccine.

In its sample, this clone was seen a few times. The V call is TRBV3-1 (or the pseudogene TRBV3-2), the J call TRBJ1-4, with 7 bases matching TRBD1. CDR1 is LGHDT and CDR2 is YNNKEL in the germline V gene (reference sequence). With V trimmed by 1 base and J by 5 bases, 4 bases remained unmatched. The CDR3 covers 15 residues. CDR3 loop: CASSQGTGGNEKLFF. Written as DNA, the CDR3 is TGTGCCAGCAGCCAAGGGACAGGCGGCAATGAAAAACTGTTTTTT.

The V call is TRBV11-3, the J call TRBJ2-1, with TRBD1 matching 7 bases. The CDR3 totals 16 residues. In germline, CDR1 is SGHNT, CDR2 YENEEA. V was pared by 0 bases and J by 8 bases, with 10 bases of the junction left unmatched. CDR3 nucleotides: TGTGCCAGCAGCTTAGAAGTGACAGGGAGCGGCGATGAGCAGTTCTTC. This codes for CASSLEVTGSGDEQFF. Together with reference TRBV11-3 and TRBJ2-1, the CDR3 gives the full variable domain: EAGVVQSPRYKIIEKKQPVAFWCNPISGHNTLYWYLQNLGQGPELLIRYENEEAVDDSQLPKDRFSAERLKGVDSTLKIQPAELGDSAVYLCASSLEVTGSGDEQFFGPGTRLTVL.

The V gene is TRBV5-8, the J gene TRBJ1-5; D not certain. V was clipped by 1 base and J by 0 bases, with 11 bases between them. The germline CDR1 and CDR2 sequences are SGHTS and YDEGEE. CDR3 size: 16 residues. The CDR3 coding sequence is TGTGCCAGCAGCTTGCTTGGGCCGACTAGCAATCAGCCCCAGCATTTT. Its translation: CASSLLGPTSNQPQHF.

This chain links TRBV13 with TRBJ2-2, with TRBD2 matching over 7 bases. Germline-derived CDR1 and CDR2 are PRHDT and FYEKMQ (reference sequence). Unmatched junction bases numbered 12, after V lost 3 bases and J lost 5 bases. CDR3 length: 17 amino acids. The CDR3 protein is CASSFLGLGARTGELFF. CDR3 DNA sequence: TGTGCCAGCAGCTTTCTCGGACTAGGGGCTAGGACCGGGGAGCTGTTTTTT.

The CDR3 DNA sequence: TGTGCCAGCAGTTACTTGGGACAGGGGTTAAGTGAGCAGTTCTTC. Its translation: CASSYLGQGLSEQFF. This chain links TRBV6-6 with TRBJ2-1; 10 bases are shared with TRBD1. Germline V CDR1 and CDR2: MNHNY, SVGAGI (reference sequence). This CDR3 is 15 amino acids long. The ends lost 1 base at V and 9 bases at J; junction bases unmatched: 6.

V is TRBV7-9 and J is TRBJ2-7; D gene ambiguous. The V end was cut by 4 bases, the J end by 2 bases, with 3 bases between. Per germline, CDR1 SEHNR and CDR2 FQNEAQ (reference sequence). This CDR3 is built from 11 residues. CDR3 coding DNA: TGTGCCAGCAGCTCAGCCTACGAGCAGTACTTC. Protein sequence: CASSSAYEQYF.

The chain links TRBV7-8 to TRBJ1-3, with 8 nucleotides matching TRBD1. The V gene's germline CDR1 is SGHVS and CDR2 FQNEAQ. This CDR3 comprises 17 residues. V gave up 0 bases and J gave up 9 bases; unmatched junction bases: 13. The CDR3 is CASSLATRGTGGVTIYF. The CDR3 DNA is TGTGCCAGCAGCTTAGCGACTAGAGGGACAGGTGGAGTCACCATATATTTT.

The chain recombines TRBV3-1 (or the pseudogene TRBV3-2) with TRBJ1-1; no definite D call. Germline lookup yields CDR1 LGHDT and CDR2 YNNKEL (reference sequence). V was pared by 4 bases and J by 1 base, with 10 bases between. The CDR3 consists of 14 residues. The CDR3 nucleotides read TGTGCCAGCAGCCCCCCGGGGAGGAACACTGAAGCTTTCTTT. This translates into CASSPPGRNTEAFF.

The V call is TRBV9, the J call TRBJ1-5, with D unresolved. Trimming stripped 0 bases from V and 6 bases from J, with 13 bases between. This CDR3 spans 15 amino acids. CDR1 and CDR2 (germline): SGDLS, YYNGEE. In DNA, the CDR3 is TGTGCCAGCAGCGTAGGGACCCTAGGTGGTCAGCCCCAGCATTTT. Its translation: CASSVGTLGGQPQHF.

This clone was found a few times. This rearrangement joins TRBV6-5 to TRBJ1-5; weak D call: TRBD1 (5 bases). CDR3 size: 14 residues. Germline V gene lookup returns CDR1 MNHEY and CDR2 SVGAGI. The ends were cut back, 7 bases at V and 6 bases at J, with 16 bases in the middle. The CDR3 loop reads CASTPGGESQPQHF. CDR3 coding DNA: TGTGCCAGCACACCGGGGGGGGAGAGTCAGCCCCAGCATTTT.

The CDR3 loop is CASSLVGGAAEQYF. CDR3 sequence (DNA): TGTGCCAGCAGCTTAGTCGGGGGGGCGGCCGAGCAGTACTTC. The chain joins TRBV11-2 to TRBJ2-7, with 8 positions matching TRBD2. CDR3 length: 14 amino acids. Germline V gives CDR1 SGHAT, CDR2 FQNNGV. Unmatched junction bases numbered 5, after V lost 1 base and J lost 6 bases.

The chain links TRBV20-1 to TRBJ2-7; the D is unclear. With 3 bases removed from V and 7 bases from J, the gap between germline ends came to 10 bases. CDR1 is DFQATT, CDR2 SNEGSKA, per germline (reference sequence). There are 11 residues in the CDR3. CDR3 DNA sequence: TGCAGTGCTAGGAACCTCTGGGAGCAGTACTTC. This translates into CSARNLWEQYF.

The CDR3 sequence is CASRQGQGPYEQYF. The CDR3 DNA is TGCGCCAGCAGACAGGGACAGGGGCCCTACGAGCAGTACTTC. The chain is built from TRBV4-1 and TRBJ2-7; 10 positions agree with TRBD1. Germline V CDR1 and CDR2: MGHRA, YSYEKL. Trimming cost V 6 bases and J 2 bases; bases outside gene matches: 4. The CDR3 is 14 residues long.

This sequence joins TRBV6-6 and TRBJ1-5, with unresolved D. Trimming pared 0 bases from V and 0 bases from J, leaving 9 bases between. Germline values: CDR1 MNHNY, CDR2 SVGAGI (reference sequence). The CDR3 is 16 residues long. The CDR3 spells CASSYSRQYSNQPQHF. In DNA, the CDR3 is TGTGCCAGCAGTTACTCGCGGCAGTATAGCAATCAGCCCCAGCATTTT.

The chain couples TRBV11-2 to TRBJ2-1, with D uncertain. The CDR3 sequence is 14 residues long. The V end lost 1 base, the J end lost 8 bases, and 12 bases lay between the germline ends. Germline V gene sequence: CDR1 SGHAT, CDR2 FQNNGV. For the CDR3, the DNA is TGTGCCAGCAGCTTAGCCCGGGTCGGAGATGAGCAGTTCTTC. Encoded protein: CASSLARVGDEQFF. Supplemented by reference TRBV11-2 and TRBJ2-1, the full variable domain reads EAGVAQSPRYKIIEKRQSVAFWCNPISGHATLYWYQQILGQGPKLLIQFQNNGVVDDSQLPKDRFSAERLKGVDSTLKIQPAKLEDSAVYLCASSLARVGDEQFFGPGTRLTVL.

This chain links TRBV18 with TRBJ2-1; TRBD2 matches 7 bases. V shed 0 bases and J 2 bases; nucleotides not matched to a gene: 7. Germline V gene sequence: CDR1 KGHSH, CDR2 LQKENI. The CDR3 has 17 residues. The DNA of the CDR3 is TGTGCCAGCTCACCACCGATTAGCGGGTTTACCTACAATGAGCAGTTCTTC. Amino acids: CASSPPISGFTYNEQFF. Based on the CDR3 plus reference TRBV18 and TRBJ2-1, the full variable domain is NAGVMQNPRHLVRRRGQEARLRCSPMKGHSHVYWYRQLPEEGLKFMVYLQKENIIDESGMPKERFSAEFPKEGPSILRIQQVVRGDSAAYFCASSPPISGFTYNEQFFGPGTRLTVL.

The chain recombines TRBV4-1 with TRBJ1-3, with D possibly being TRBD1 (5 bases). Deletions cut 0 bases from V and 0 bases from J, with 9 bases between. The CDR3 is 16 amino acids. Germline CDR1 is MGHRA and CDR2 is YSYEKL. The CDR3 DNA reads as TGCGCCAGCAGCCAAGATGGAGGGGCCTCTGGAAACACCATATATTTT. This translates into CASSQDGGASGNTIYF.

This chain uses TRBV6-2 or TRBV6-3 with TRBJ1-1, with D tentatively TRBD1 (5 bases). The CDR3 totals 17 residues. Trimming cost V 2 bases and J 4 bases, with 20 bases left between them. The germline V gene has CDR1 MNHEY and CDR2 SVGEGT. The CDR3 region is CASSYQKWGRSVTEAFF. The DNA for the CDR3 is TGTGCCAGCAGTTACCAAAAATGGGGCAGGAGTGTCACTGAAGCTTTCTTT.

In its sample, this clone was seen a few times. The rearrangement uses TRBV7-9 and TRBJ2-3, with D perhaps TRBD2 (6 bases). The V and J ends lost 11 bases and 3 bases respectively, with 15 bases between them. The CDR3 sequence is 13 residues long. The germline V gene encodes CDR1 SEHNR and CDR2 FQNEAQ (reference sequence). For the CDR3, the DNA is TGTGCCCCCTCTAGCGTTTCGACAGATACGCAGTATTTT. This translates into CAPSSVSTDTQYF.

The J gene is TRBJ1-2, the V gene TRBV6-5; D gene unclear. V dropped 4 bases and J dropped 5 bases, with 20 bases sitting between them. This CDR3 has 16 amino acids. Germline V gene lookup returns CDR1 MNHEY and CDR2 SVGAGI. This CDR3 reads CASSFPQLMGGYGYTF. The CDR3, as DNA: TGTGCCAGCAGTTTCCCGCAGCTCATGGGAGGGTATGGCTACACCTTC.

V gene TRBV19 combines with J gene TRBJ1-2; D not resolved. CDR1 LNHDA and CDR2 SQIVND come from the germline V gene (reference sequence). Trimming shortened V by 3 bases and J by 0 bases, and 11 bases separated the two germline ends. The CDR3 consists of 15 residues. This chain's CDR3 is CASSMSDRPNYGYTF. The CDR3 DNA is TGTGCCAGTAGTATGAGCGACCGACCTAACTATGGCTACACCTTC.

This chain links TRBV6-5 with TRBJ1-2, with unresolved D. The V end lost 2 bases, the J end lost 7 bases, and 11 bases lay between the germline ends. The CDR3 loop spans 13 amino acids. Germline assignment: CDR1 MNHEY and CDR2 SVGAGI. CDR3 nucleotide sequence: TGTGCCAGCAGTTACAGGGAAGGTTCTGGCTACACCTTC. Its translation is CASSYREGSGYTF.

This clone occurred a few times. The chain carries TRBV25-1 and TRBJ1-1; a possible D gene is TRBD1 (6 bases). Deletions cut 8 bases from V and 8 bases from J, with 18 bases between. Germline V gene data show CDR1 as MGHDK and CDR2 as SYGVNS. The CDR3 loop spans 13 amino acids. The CDR3 DNA sequence: TGTGCCAGCTCCCTCTCATTCCAGGGGGAAGCTTTCTTT. Translated: CASSLSFQGEAFF.

The chain has TRBV10-1 and TRBJ2-1; 10 bases line up with TRBD2. V was pared by 5 bases and J by 8 bases, with 6 bases of the junction left unmatched. The germline gives CDR1 WNHNN, CDR2 SYGVQD (reference sequence). The CDR3 is 14 residues long. CDR3 bases: TGCGCCAGCAGTAGCGGGAGGGCCAGGGATGAGCAGTTCTTC. Encoded protein: CASSSGRARDEQFF.

The V call is TRBV20-1, the J call TRBJ2-1; D uncertain. The V gene lost 3 bases and the J gene lost 2 bases, with 8 bases spanning the gap. The germline V gene has CDR1 DFQATT and CDR2 SNEGSKA (reference sequence). The CDR3 spans 13 residues. The CDR3 DNA reads TGCAGTGCTAGTATACCAGCCTACAATGAGCAGTTCTTC. It is translated as CSASIPAYNEQFF.

The genes are TRBV7-8 and TRBJ1-2, with TRBD1 matching 8 bases. The CDR3 loop spans 15 amino acids. V lost 5 bases to trimming and J lost 3 bases; unmatched junction nucleotides: 8. Looked up from germline, CDR1 is SGHVS and CDR2 is FQNEAQ. The CDR3 DNA is TGTGCCAGCAGCCCAGGACAGGGAACTTACTATGGCTACACCTTC. It codes for CASSPGQGTYYGYTF.

This sequence joins TRBV6-5 and TRBJ2-7; 8 bases are a match to TRBD2. Germline assignment: CDR1 MNHEY and CDR2 SVGAGI. The CDR3 sequence is 14 residues long. Losses at the gene ends were 4 bases for V and 0 bases for J; bases not matched to a gene: 2. CDR3 in amino acids: CASSSTSASYEQYF. The CDR3 DNA is TGTGCCAGCAGTTCGACTAGCGCCTCCTACGAGCAGTACTTC.

This clone turned up a few times. The chain links TRBV27 to TRBJ1-2; D unclear. This CDR3 is 14 amino acids long. Germline-derived CDR1 and CDR2 are MNHEY and SMNVEV (reference sequence). Trimming stripped 0 bases from V and 2 bases from J, with 7 bases between. CDR3: CASSLSYTNYGYTF. The CDR3 bases are TGTGCCAGCAGTTTATCGTACACAAACTATGGCTACACCTTC.

This chain joins TRBV7-9 and TRBJ2-7, with 9 bases aligning to TRBD2. The germline gives CDR1 SEHNR, CDR2 FQNEAQ (reference sequence). This CDR3 has 15 amino acids. J was trimmed by 2 bases and V by 5 bases; bases with no gene match: 7. The CDR3 DNA sequence: TGTGCCAGCAGCCCGAAGCGGGGGGACGCCTACGAGCAGTACTTC. The encoded protein is CASSPKRGDAYEQYF. The full variable domain, completed using reference TRBV7-9 and TRBJ2-7, is DTGVSQNPRHKITKRGQNVTFRCDPISEHNRLYWYRQTLGQGPEFLTYFQNEAQLEKSRLLSDRFSAERPKGSFSTLEIQRTEQGDSAMYLCASSPKRGDAYEQYFGPGTRLTVT.

V is TRBV23-1 and J is TRBJ2-5, with 13 nucleotides matching TRBD2. TRBV23-1 is an ORF, and what it does is uncertain. V lost 2 bases to trimming and J lost 3 bases; unmatched junction nucleotides: 6. There are 17 residues in the CDR3. The CDR3 sequence: CASSQPTSGRSKETQYF. CDR3 coding DNA: TGCGCCAGCAGTCAACCGACTAGCGGGAGGTCCAAAGAGACCCAGTACTTC.